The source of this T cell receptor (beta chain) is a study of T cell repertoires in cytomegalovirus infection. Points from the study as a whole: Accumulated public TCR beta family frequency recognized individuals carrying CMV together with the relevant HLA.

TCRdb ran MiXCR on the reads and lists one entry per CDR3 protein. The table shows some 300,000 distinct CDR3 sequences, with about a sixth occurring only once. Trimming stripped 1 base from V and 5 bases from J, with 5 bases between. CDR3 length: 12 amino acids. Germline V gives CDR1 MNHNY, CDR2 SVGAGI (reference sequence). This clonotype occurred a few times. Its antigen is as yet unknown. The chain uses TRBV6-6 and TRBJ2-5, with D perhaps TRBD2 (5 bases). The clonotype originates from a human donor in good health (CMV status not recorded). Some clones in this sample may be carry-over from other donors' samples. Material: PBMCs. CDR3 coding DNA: TGTGCCAGCAGTTACTGGAGGGAGACCCAGTACTTC. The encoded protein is CASSYWRETQYF.